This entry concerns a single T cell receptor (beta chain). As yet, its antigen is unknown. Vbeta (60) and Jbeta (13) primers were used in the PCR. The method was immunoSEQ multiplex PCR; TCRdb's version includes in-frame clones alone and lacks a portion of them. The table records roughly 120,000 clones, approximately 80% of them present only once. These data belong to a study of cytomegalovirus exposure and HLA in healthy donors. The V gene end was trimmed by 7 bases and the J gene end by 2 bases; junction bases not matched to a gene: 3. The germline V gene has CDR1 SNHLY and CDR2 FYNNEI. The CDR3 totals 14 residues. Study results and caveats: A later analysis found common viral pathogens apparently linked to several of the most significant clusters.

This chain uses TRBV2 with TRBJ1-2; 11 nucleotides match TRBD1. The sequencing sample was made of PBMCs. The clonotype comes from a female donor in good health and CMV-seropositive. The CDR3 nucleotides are TGTGCCAGCACGGGACAGGGGGAGAACTATGGCTACACCTTC. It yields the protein CASTGQGENYGYTF. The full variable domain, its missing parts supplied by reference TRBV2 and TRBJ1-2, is EPEVTQTPSHQVTQMGQEVILRCVPISNHLYFYWYRQILGQKVEFLVSFYNNEISEKSEIFDDQFSVERPDGSNFTLKIRSTKLEDSAMYFCASTGQGENYGYTFGSGTRLTVV.